Shown below are 18 T cell receptor beta chains from a single sample sequenced in a study of T cells in Graves' hyperthyroidism and ophthalmopathy. Amplification of TCR beta CDR3 regions used RNA as the template. HTBI primers were employed in a first-round RT-PCR of the TCR CDR3. Each CDR3 protein gets one entry after TCRdb re-called the multiplex PCR reads with MiXCR. Among approximately 590,000 distinct CDR3 sequences listed, 15% to 19% were seen once. Specimen: blood. The receptor source for this set is a woman in her twenties or thirties with Graves' hyperthyroidism.

This clonotype was seen repeatedly, ten times or more. V is TRBV28 and J is TRBJ2-7, with 7 bases fitting TRBD1. This CDR3 has 15 residues. V was clipped by 7 bases and J by 1 base; unmatched bases: 10. The V gene's germline CDR1 is MDHEN and CDR2 SYDVKM. CDR3 region: CASKSGTVISYEQYF. The CDR3 coding sequence is TGTGCCAGCAAATCAGGGACAGTGATATCCTACGAGCAGTACTTC.

Only a few counts were recorded for this clonotype. This chain links TRBV6-1 with TRBJ2-7; D call uncertain. The V end was cut by 6 bases, the J end by 6 bases, with 18 bases between. The CDR3 is 14 amino acids. Germline V gene sequence: CDR1 MNHNS, CDR2 SASEGT. DNA of the CDR3: TGTGCCAGCAGCTCCGCTAGGGCAGCCGGCGAGCAGTACTTC. This sequence encodes CASSSARAAGEQYF.

The chain links TRBV20-1 to TRBJ2-3; 8 bases align to TRBD2. The length of the CDR3 is 18 residues. The germline gives CDR1 DFQATT, CDR2 SNEGSKA (reference sequence). The V and J ends lost 1 base and 0 bases, in that order; junction bases with no gene match: 12. DNA for the CDR3: TGCAGTGCTAGAGGCAGCACTAGCGGCACTTATAGCACAGATACGCAGTATTTT. Amino acids: CSARGSTSGTYSTDTQYF.

This clonotype was seen repeatedly, ten times or more. The chain recombines TRBV7-2 with TRBJ2-1, with 13 positions matching TRBD2. Germline V lookup: CDR1 SGHTA, CDR2 FQGNSA. This CDR3 has 15 amino acids. Trimming at V came to 3 bases and at J to 7 bases, leaving 3 bases not matched to a gene. The CDR3 is CASSFRTSGGNEQFF. CDR3 coding DNA: TGTGCCAGCAGCTTCAGGACTAGCGGGGGAAATGAGCAGTTCTTC.

There are a few counts of this clonotype. This chain uses TRBV29-1 with TRBJ2-1, with TRBD2 matching 13 bases. CDR3 length: 13 amino acids. CDR1 and CDR2 (germline): SQVTM, ANQGSEA. V shed 7 bases, J shed 4 bases, and the junction held 1 base outside the gene matches. CDR3 DNA sequence: TGCAGCGGGGGACTAGCGGGATACAATGAGCAGTTCTTC. This codes for CSGGLAGYNEQFF.

In this sample, this clonotype turned up many times. The gene calls are TRBV7-2 and TRBJ2-5; 10 nucleotides match TRBD2. Germline V CDR1 and CDR2: SGHTA, FQGNSA. The CDR3 spans 19 residues. V lost 0 bases and J lost 2; bases outside the gene matches: 12. The CDR3 sequence is CASSLATSGIPRGQETQYF. DNA for the CDR3: TGTGCCAGCAGCTTAGCTACTAGCGGGATACCTCGGGGACAAGAGACCCAGTACTTC.

There are a few counts of this clonotype. The chain combines TRBV7-9 with TRBJ1-1, with no clear D. This CDR3 spans 12 amino acids. Looked up from germline, CDR1 is SEHNR and CDR2 is FQNEAQ (reference sequence). The V end was cut by 0 bases, the J end by 7 bases, with 6 bases between. The CDR3 region is CASSLAQLEAFF. DNA of the CDR3: TGTGCCAGCAGCTTAGCACAGCTTGAAGCTTTCTTT. The full variable domain, in which reference TRBV7-9 and TRBJ1-1 provide the parts outside the CDR3, is DTGVSQNPRHKITKRGQNVTFRCDPISEHNRLYWYRQTLGQGPEFLTYFQNEAQLEKSRLLSDRFSAERPKGSFSTLEIQRTEQGDSAMYLCASSLAQLEAFFGQGTRLTVV.

The chain recombines TRBV29-1 with TRBJ1-1; D ambiguous. The ends were cut back, 7 bases at V and 0 bases at J, with 15 bases in the middle. The CDR3 sequence is 14 residues long. Germline V CDR1 and CDR2: SQVTM, ANQGSEA. CDR3 nucleotide sequence: TGCAGCGGCTCGCGGAATTCAATGAACACTGAAGCTTTCTTT. Its protein is CSGSRNSMNTEAFF.

V usage is TRBV6-1 and J usage is TRBJ1-5, with 9 nucleotides matching TRBD1. The CDR3 is 15 residues long. The J segment lost 5 bases and the V segment lost 3 bases, leaving 5 bases of the junction unmatched. Per the germline V gene, CDR1 is MNHNS and CDR2 is SASEGT. The chain's CDR3 is CASSEGQGLDQPQHF. CDR3 nucleotides: TGTGCCAGCAGTGAGGGACAGGGTCTCGATCAGCCCCAGCATTTT.

This chain joins TRBV6-2 or TRBV6-3 and TRBJ2-7, with 10 positions matching TRBD2. This CDR3 spans 15 amino acids. The J segment lost 6 bases and the V segment lost 7 bases, leaving 12 bases of the junction unmatched. Germline V CDR1 and CDR2: MNHEY, SVGEGT. The CDR3 region has the DNA TGTGCCAGCAATAACCTAAGGACTAGCGGAAGCGAGCAGTACTTC. Its translation is CASNNLRTSGSEQYF.

The sample holds a few counts of this clonotype. The gene calls are TRBV4-1 and TRBJ1-2; no firm D call. Germline CDR1 and CDR2: MGHRA and YSYEKL. V was trimmed by 0 bases and J by 2 bases, leaving 10 bases between them. The CDR3 extends over 15 amino acids. In DNA form, the CDR3 reads TGCGCCAGCAGCCAAGAAGAGGGTTCCAACTATGGCTACACCTTC. Residues: CASSQEEGSNYGYTF.

This clonotype was seen ten or more times. The rearrangement joins TRBV20-1 to TRBJ2-5, with D hard to call. Germline-derived CDR1 and CDR2 are DFQATT and SNEGSKA (reference sequence). V was pared by 0 bases and J by 6 bases, with 17 bases between. The CDR3 is 15 residues long. CDR3 coding DNA: TGCAGTGCTAGAGATGGAAAGGGAAGTGGACAGACCCAGTACTTC. Protein: CSARDGKGSGQTQYF.

The genes are TRBV6-1 and TRBJ2-1, with D perhaps assigned TRBD1 or TRBD2 (6 bases each). This CDR3 is 20 amino acids long. V lost 5 bases and J lost 1, with 27 bases in between. In germline, CDR1 is MNHNS, CDR2 SASEGT. The CDR3 loop reads CASSQNWASEIGGSYNEQFF. The CDR3 nucleotides read TGTGCCAGCAGTCAGAATTGGGCTAGCGAGATAGGGGGTTCCTACAATGAGCAGTTCTTC.

This clonotype was seen a handful of times. This chain joins TRBV6-5 and TRBJ2-3, with TRBD2 identical over 11 bases. Germline CDR1 is MNHEY and CDR2 is SVGAGI. The CDR3 has 20 amino acids. V was clipped by 1 base and J by 1 base; unmatched bases: 13. CDR3 residues: CASSYLGLGLAGPRTDTQYF. CDR3 in DNA: TGTGCCAGCAGTTACTTGGGGCTCGGACTAGCGGGCCCACGCACAGATACGCAGTATTTT.

This clonotype was seen many times. The chain uses TRBV28 and TRBJ2-5, with 12 bases lining up with TRBD2. Looked up from germline, CDR1 is MDHEN and CDR2 is SYDVKM. There are 15 residues in the CDR3. Germline trimming cut 3 bases from V and 5 bases from J; bases unmatched to any gene: 4. Written as DNA, the CDR3 is TGTGCCAGCAGTTTGACTAGCGGGAGCCTTGAGACCCAGTACTTC. Encoded protein: CASSLTSGSLETQYF.

This clonotype was detected only a few times. The chain employs TRBV20-1 and TRBJ2-7, with D possibly matching TRBD2 (7 bases). CDR1 is DFQATT, CDR2 SNEGSKA, per germline (reference sequence). CDR3 length equals 14 residues. The V end lost 6 bases, the J end lost 0 bases, and 15 bases lay between the germline ends. The CDR3 DNA follows: TGCAGTGCAGAACGGGGGGCCAGCTCCTACGAGCAGTACTTC. Translated, it gives CSAERGASSYEQYF.

This clonotype was observed a few times. The J gene is TRBJ2-7, the V gene TRBV27; 8 nucleotides line up with TRBD2. V trimming: 7 bases; J trimming: 6 bases; junction bases outside the gene matches: 23. The CDR3 is 18 residues long. Looked up from germline, CDR1 is MNHEY and CDR2 is SMNVEV (reference sequence). The CDR3 nucleotides are TGTGCCAGCACCTCCTCGGGCGGGAGGTCCTCGTGGGCCCCCGAGCAGTACTTC. Translating gives CASTSSGGRSSWAPEQYF.

Many counts were recorded for this clonotype. The chain links TRBV30 to TRBJ2-2; no clear D gene. This CDR3 comprises 13 residues. CDR1 and CDR2 from the germline V gene are GTSNPN and SVGIG (reference sequence). Trimming removed 1 base at V and 1 base at J, with 4 bases between. The DNA of the CDR3 is TGTGCCTGGAGTGAACTGAACACCGGGGAGCTGTTTTTT. It specifies CAWSELNTGELFF.